This T cell receptor beta chain came from a study of beta chain features in type 1 diabetes. The study, taken as a whole, reports: People with Type 1 diabetes carried modestly yet significantly shorter TCRB CDR3s in all four CD4+ subsets. Patients showed naive, central memory and Treg TCRB repertoires that appeared more similar than those of healthy donors.

The V gene lost 5 bases and the J gene lost 1 base, with 11 bases spanning the gap. This CDR3 contains 13 residues. Germline V gene lookup returns CDR1 SQVTM and CDR2 ANQGSEA. Expressed TCRB transcripts were sequenced because the entire RNA isolate underwent reverse transcription. The table came from immunoSEQ multiplex PCR; TCRdb's copy has only in-frame clones and leaves some out. The repertoire holds 200,000 to 250,000 clones, about 11% seen once, with roughly 1.3% in the top ten. This clone was counted a few times. Its matching antigen is unknown. This clonotype was sampled from a man between 18 and 29 years old in good health. Source material: central memory CD4+ T cells from blood. The J gene is TRBJ2-5, the V gene TRBV29-1, with D perhaps TRBD1 or TRBD2 (5 bases each). The CDR3 DNA is TGCAGCGTTACGGGGCCCCTCCAAGAGACCCAGTACTTC. It encodes CSVTGPLQETQYF.